What follows are 18 T cell receptor beta chains derived from one specimen sequenced in a study of human T cells and chemical hapten exposure. TCRdb reprocessed the RACE reads with MiXCR, giving one entry per CDR3 protein. The data show 90,000 to 110,000 distinct CDR3 sequences, about 34% seen once. Time point meaning: patch test 3, about 24 weeks after DPC sensitization. Documented treatment: therapeutic diphenylcyclopropenone sensitization with weekly scalp DPC. Specimen: whole blood, collected in connection with sensitization to the hapten diphenylcyclopropenone (DPC). The receptors stem from a man aged 40-49 years with alopecia areata. Some clones in this sample may be carry-over from other donors' samples.

This clonotype was detected many times. V is TRBV29-1 and J is TRBJ2-6, with TRBD1 identical over 12 bases. With 6 bases clipped from V and 1 base from J, the junction kept 4 bases outside the gene matches. The CDR3 has 16 amino acids. CDR1 is SQVTM and CDR2 is ANQGSEA in the germline V gene. The CDR3 loop reads CSVTGQGASGANVLTF. The CDR3 bases are TGCAGCGTAACGGGACAGGGGGCTTCTGGGGCCAACGTCCTGACTTTC.

This clonotype has at least ten counts. The rearrangement joins TRBV7-2 to TRBJ2-7; 14 bases are a match to TRBD2. The germline gives CDR1 SGHTA, CDR2 FQGNSA. V lost 4 bases and J lost 4; bases outside the gene matches: 12. CDR3 size: 18 residues. CDR3 DNA sequence: TGTGCCAGCAGCTCGAGGACTAGCGGGAGGTTCCGAAGGTACGAGCAGTACTTC. Protein sequence: CASSSRTSGRFRRYEQYF. Full variable domain (remainder filled in from reference TRBV7-2 and TRBJ2-7): GAGVSQSPSNKVTEKGKDVELRCDPISGHTALYWYRQSLGQGLEFLIYFQGNSAPDKSGLPSDRFSAERTGGSVSTLTIQRTQQEDSAVYLCASSSRTSGRFRRYEQYFGPGTRLTVT.

This clonotype was detected a few times. The chain joins TRBV20-1 to TRBJ2-1, with a possible D match to TRBD1 (6 bases). Between the trimmed V and J ends, which lost 3 bases and 10 bases, there was a span of 25 bases. This CDR3 region has 16 residues. CDR1 DFQATT and CDR2 SNEGSKA come from the germline V gene (reference sequence). The CDR3 sequence is CSARMGDTTSRDEQFF. The CDR3 DNA sequence: TGCAGTGCTAGGATGGGGGACACCACATCTCGGGACGAGCAGTTCTTC.

This clonotype was recorded a few times. The chain carries TRBV12-3 or TRBV12-4 and TRBJ2-7, with a tentative D call TRBD1 (6 bases). V lost 5 bases and J 4 bases, leaving 9 bases between the germline ends. The CDR3 is 12 amino acids. CDR3 sequence reads: CASSVTGYEQYF. Written as DNA, the CDR3 is TGTGCCAGCAGTGTAACAGGGTACGAGCAGTACTTC.

The CDR3 loop reads CASSDRGKDIQYF. CDR3 nucleotides: TGTGCCAGCAGTGACAGGGGAAAGGACATTCAGTACTTC. The rearrangement joins TRBV6-1 to TRBJ2-4, with D possibly being TRBD1 (6 bases). CDR1 and CDR2 (germline): MNHNS, SASEGT. V was clipped by 3 bases and J by 8 bases, with 11 bases between them. The CDR3 extends over 13 amino acids.

The chain uses TRBV18 and TRBJ2-1; D unresolved. This CDR3 comprises 15 residues. Trimming removed 5 bases at V and 0 bases at J, with 11 bases between. Per germline, CDR1 KGHSH and CDR2 LQKENI. CDR3 nucleotides: TGTGCCAGCTCATCCGTAGGCGGCTCCTACAATGAGCAGTTCTTC. Its protein is CASSSVGGSYNEQFF.

This clonotype was counted a few times. The V call is TRBV7-9, the J call TRBJ2-2, with 7 bases identical to TRBD1. Germline assignment: CDR1 SEHNR and CDR2 FQNEAQ (reference sequence). This CDR3 comprises 15 residues. After removal of 11 bases from V and 5 bases from J, the junction contained 14 bases not matched to a gene. CDR3 coding DNA: TGTGCCCACTTTGAGGGACAGATTGAGACCGGGGAGCTGTTTTTT. This encodes CAHFEGQIETGELFF. Supplemented by reference TRBV7-9 and TRBJ2-2, the full variable domain reads DTGVSQNPRHKITKRGQNVTFRCDPISEHNRLYWYRQTLGQGPEFLTYFQNEAQLEKSRLLSDRFSAERPKGSFSTLEIQRTEQGDSAMYLCAHFEGQIETGELFFGEGSRLTVL.

This clonotype was detected only a few times. The chain carries TRBV7-9 and TRBJ1-2, with no clear D. Germline loops: CDR1 SEHNR, CDR2 FQNEAQ (reference sequence). The V end lost 8 bases, the J end lost 2 bases, and 12 bases lay between the germline ends. The CDR3 sequence is 13 residues long. This CDR3 reads CASALQPNYGYTF. In DNA, the CDR3 is TGTGCCAGCGCCCTACAGCCCAACTATGGCTACACCTTC. Together with reference TRBV7-9 and TRBJ1-2, the CDR3 gives the full variable domain: DTGVSQNPRHKITKRGQNVTFRCDPISEHNRLYWYRQTLGQGPEFLTYFQNEAQLEKSRLLSDRFSAERPKGSFSTLEIQRTEQGDSAMYLCASALQPNYGYTFGSGTRLTVV.

This clonotype was counted at least ten times. The chain links TRBV3-1 to TRBJ2-1, with D unclear. Deletions cut 0 bases from V and 2 bases from J, with 8 bases between. Germline V gene data show CDR1 as LGHDT and CDR2 as YNNKEL (reference sequence). The CDR3 has 15 residues. The CDR3 region is CASSQEIGPYNEQFF. CDR3 coding DNA: TGTGCCAGCAGCCAAGAGATCGGTCCCTACAATGAGCAGTTCTTC.

V is TRBV10-3 and J is TRBJ1-2; 9 bases match TRBD1. CDR3 size: 15 residues. Germline loops: CDR1 ENHRY, CDR2 SYGVKD. The ends lost 4 bases at V and 4 bases at J; junction bases unmatched: 7. CDR3 residues: CAISGRDRDSYGYTF. The CDR3 nucleotides are TGTGCCATCAGTGGCCGGGACAGGGACAGCTATGGCTACACCTTC.

Notes on this clonotype: Its ends do not fully match the called genes, so a read error is possible. J is TRBJ2-7 and V is TRBV7-8, with 7 bases fitting TRBD2. CDR1 is SGHVS and CDR2 is FQNEAQ in the germline V gene. The length of the CDR3 is 8 residues. CDR3 region: CASPAGDF. CDR3 coding DNA: TGTGCCAGCCCTGCGGGGGACTTC.

This clonotype was counted between two and nine times. The chain employs TRBV3-1 and TRBJ2-2; 8 nucleotides align to TRBD1. Germline V gives CDR1 LGHDT, CDR2 YNNKEL (reference sequence). V was clipped by 4 bases and J by 2 bases; unmatched bases: 9. This CDR3 has 17 residues. In nucleotides, the CDR3 is TGTGCCAGCAGCCTCCACCAGGGACAGGTCAACACCGGGGAGCTGTTTTTT. Protein product: CASSLHQGQVNTGELFF.

CDR3 protein: CARGDRRDSYEQYV. DNA for the CDR3: TGTGCCAGGGGGGACAGAAGGGACTCCTACGAGCAGTACGTC. The chain recombines TRBV6-5 with TRBJ2-7; 7 bases fit TRBD1. The CDR3 has 14 amino acids. Trimming at V came to 9 bases and at J to 0 bases, leaving 8 bases not matched to a gene. The V gene's germline CDR1 is MNHEY and CDR2 SVGAGI.

The chain is built from TRBV29-1 and TRBJ1-6; TRBD1 agrees at 7 bases. J was trimmed by 5 bases and V by 8 bases; bases with no gene match: 3. The CDR3 runs 12 residues. Germline CDR1 reads SQVTM; CDR2 reads ANQGSEA. DNA for the CDR3: TGCAGCCGGGACAGCAATAATTCACCCCTCCACTTT. Translation: CSRDSNNSPLHF.

In this sample, this clonotype turned up a few times. V is TRBV20-1 and J is TRBJ2-7; D unresolved. Germline V lookup: CDR1 DFQATT, CDR2 SNEGSKA (reference sequence). The CDR3 has 15 amino acids. Trimming removed 1 base at V and 2 bases at J, with 15 bases between. CDR3 sequence: CSARGRRPRPYEQYF. The DNA of the CDR3 is TGCAGTGCTAGAGGACGTAGGCCCCGACCCTACGAGCAGTACTTC.

The chain couples TRBV7-2 to TRBJ1-1; the D gene is possibly TRBD1 (5 bases). The CDR3 totals 14 residues. CDR1 is SGHTA, CDR2 FQGNSA, per germline. V was trimmed by 4 bases and J by 0 bases, leaving 9 bases between them. DNA of the CDR3: TGTGCCAGCAGCTCCGGGACCTTGAACACTGAAGCTTTCTTT. It encodes CASSSGTLNTEAFF. The full variable domain, rest sourced from reference TRBV7-2 and TRBJ1-1, is GAGVSQSPSNKVTEKGKDVELRCDPISGHTALYWYRQSLGQGLEFLIYFQGNSAPDKSGLPSDRFSAERTGGSVSTLTIQRTQQEDSAVYLCASSSGTLNTEAFFGQGTRLTVV.

The table lists this clonotype with a few counts. The rearrangement links TRBV7-2 to TRBJ2-7, with 7 bases fitting TRBD1. The CDR3 is 14 amino acids. CDR1 SGHTA and CDR2 FQGNSA come from the germline V gene. Germline trimming cut 5 bases from V and 3 bases from J; bases unmatched to any gene: 7. DNA for the CDR3: TGTGCCAGCAGCCCCCAGGGGGTACTCTACGAGCAGTACTTC. Translation: CASSPQGVLYEQYF.

The J gene is TRBJ2-7, the V gene TRBV12-3 or TRBV12-4; 9 bases align to TRBD2. This CDR3 comprises 17 residues. V shed 2 bases, J shed 0 bases, and the junction held 8 bases outside the gene matches. The CDR3: CASSLSASGVSSYEQYF. The DNA for the CDR3 is TGTGCCAGCAGTTTATCGGCTAGCGGGGTAAGCTCCTACGAGCAGTACTTC.